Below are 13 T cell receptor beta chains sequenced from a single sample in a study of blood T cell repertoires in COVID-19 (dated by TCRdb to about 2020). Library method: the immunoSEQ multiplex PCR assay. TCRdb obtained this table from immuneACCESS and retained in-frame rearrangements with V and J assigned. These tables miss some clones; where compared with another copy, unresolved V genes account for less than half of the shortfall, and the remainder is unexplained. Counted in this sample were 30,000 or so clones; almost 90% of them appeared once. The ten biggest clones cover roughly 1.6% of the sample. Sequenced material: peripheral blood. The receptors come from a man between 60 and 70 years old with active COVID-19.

Here the CDR3 DNA reads TGTGCCAGCAGCCTACAAGCGGGCCTGAACACTGAAGCTTTCTTT. Translating gives CASSLQAGLNTEAFF. The chain carries TRBV7-2 and TRBJ1-1, with unresolved D. This CDR3 is built from 15 residues. V shed 5 bases and J shed 0 bases, with 13 bases lying between them. CDR1 and CDR2 from the germline V gene are SGHTA and FQGNSA.

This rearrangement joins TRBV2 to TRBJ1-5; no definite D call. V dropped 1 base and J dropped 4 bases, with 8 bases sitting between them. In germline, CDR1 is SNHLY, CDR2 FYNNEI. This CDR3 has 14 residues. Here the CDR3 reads CASSEVQANQPQHF. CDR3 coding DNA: TGTGCCAGCAGTGAAGTCCAGGCGAATCAGCCCCAGCATTTT. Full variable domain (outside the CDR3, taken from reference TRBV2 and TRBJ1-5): EPEVTQTPSHQVTQMGQEVILRCVPISNHLYFYWYRQILGQKVEFLVSFYNNEISEKSEIFDDQFSVERPDGSNFTLKIRSTKLEDSAMYFCASSEVQANQPQHFGDGTRLSIL.

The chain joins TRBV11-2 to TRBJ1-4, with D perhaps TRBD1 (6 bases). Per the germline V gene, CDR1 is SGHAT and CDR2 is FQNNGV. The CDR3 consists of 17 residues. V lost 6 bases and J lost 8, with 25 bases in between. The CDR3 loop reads CASRPAGQTTKREKLFF. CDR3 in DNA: TGTGCCAGCAGACCAGCAGGACAGACCACCAAGCGGGAAAAACTGTTTTTT.

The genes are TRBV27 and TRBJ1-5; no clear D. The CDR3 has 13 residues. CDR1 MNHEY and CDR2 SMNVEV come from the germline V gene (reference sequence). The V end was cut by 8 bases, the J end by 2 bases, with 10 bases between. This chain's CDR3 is CASGLGGNQPQHF. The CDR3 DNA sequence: TGTGCCAGCGGGCTCGGGGGCAATCAGCCCCAGCATTTT.

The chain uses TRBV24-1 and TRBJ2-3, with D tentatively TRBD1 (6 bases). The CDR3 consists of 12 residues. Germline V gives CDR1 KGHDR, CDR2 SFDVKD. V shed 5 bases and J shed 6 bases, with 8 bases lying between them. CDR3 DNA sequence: TGTGCCACCAGTGCAGGGGAGGATACGCAGTATTTT. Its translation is CATSAGEDTQYF.

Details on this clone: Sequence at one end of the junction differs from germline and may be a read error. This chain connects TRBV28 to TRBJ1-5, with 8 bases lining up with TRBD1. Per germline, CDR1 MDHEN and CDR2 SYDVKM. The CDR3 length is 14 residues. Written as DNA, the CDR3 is TGTGCCAGCAGTTCCGAACCCTACAGGGGGACGGGGCTTTTT. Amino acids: CASSSEPYRGTGLF.

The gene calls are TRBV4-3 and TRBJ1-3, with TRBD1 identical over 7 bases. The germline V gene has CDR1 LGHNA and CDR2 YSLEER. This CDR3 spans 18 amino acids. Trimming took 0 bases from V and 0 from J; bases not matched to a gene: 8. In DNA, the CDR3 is TGCGCCAGCAGCCAAGATCCCCTGGGACAGTCCTCTGGAAACACCATATATTTT. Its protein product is CASSQDPLGQSSGNTIYF.

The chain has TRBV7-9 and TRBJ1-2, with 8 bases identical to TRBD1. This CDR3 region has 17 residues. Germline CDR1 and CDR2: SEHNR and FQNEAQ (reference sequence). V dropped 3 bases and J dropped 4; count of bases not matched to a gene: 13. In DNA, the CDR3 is TGTGCCAGCAGCTTCGGACAGGGCACTTCTTTAGGCTATGGCTACACCTTC. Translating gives CASSFGQGTSLGYGYTF.

Here the CDR3 DNA reads TGTGCCACCGGGGGGACTAATGAAAAACTGTTTTTT. It codes for CATGGTNEKLFF. The chain employs TRBV10-3 and TRBJ1-4; weak D call: TRBD1 (5 bases). This CDR3 region has 12 residues. V was clipped by 10 bases and J by 2 bases, with 8 bases between them. Germline V gene sequence: CDR1 ENHRY, CDR2 SYGVKD.

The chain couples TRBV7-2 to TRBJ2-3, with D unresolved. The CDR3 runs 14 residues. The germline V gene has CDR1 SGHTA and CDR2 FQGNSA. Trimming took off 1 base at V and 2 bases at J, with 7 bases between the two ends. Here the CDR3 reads CASSLGVHTDTQYF. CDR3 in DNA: TGTGCCAGCAGCTTAGGAGTTCACACAGATACGCAGTATTTT.

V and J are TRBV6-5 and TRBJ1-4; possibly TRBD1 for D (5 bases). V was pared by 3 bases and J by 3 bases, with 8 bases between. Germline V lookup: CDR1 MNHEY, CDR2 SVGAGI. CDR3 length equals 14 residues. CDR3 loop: CASSYGAANEKLFF. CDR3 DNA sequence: TGTGCCAGCAGTTATGGGGCAGCTAATGAAAAACTGTTTTTT.

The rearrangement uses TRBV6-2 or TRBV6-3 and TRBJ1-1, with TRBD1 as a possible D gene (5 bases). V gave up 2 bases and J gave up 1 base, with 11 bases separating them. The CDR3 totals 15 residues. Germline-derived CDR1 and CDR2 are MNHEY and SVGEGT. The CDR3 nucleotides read TGTGCCAGCAGTTACCGGGGGTGGGAGAACACTGAAGCTTTCTTT. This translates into CASSYRGWENTEAFF.

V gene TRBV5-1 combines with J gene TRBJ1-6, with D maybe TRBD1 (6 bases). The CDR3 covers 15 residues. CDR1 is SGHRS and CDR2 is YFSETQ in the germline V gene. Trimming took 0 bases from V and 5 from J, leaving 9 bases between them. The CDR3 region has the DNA TGCGCCAGCAGCTTGGGTCAGGGGAATAATTCACCCCTCCACTTT. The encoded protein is CASSLGQGNNSPLHF. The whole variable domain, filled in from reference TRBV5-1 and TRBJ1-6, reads KAGVTQTPRYLIKTRGQQVTLSCSPISGHRSVSWYQQTPGQGLQFLFEYFSETQRNKGNFPGRFSGRQFSNSRSEMNVSTLELGDSALYLCASSLGQGNNSPLHFGNGTRLTVT.